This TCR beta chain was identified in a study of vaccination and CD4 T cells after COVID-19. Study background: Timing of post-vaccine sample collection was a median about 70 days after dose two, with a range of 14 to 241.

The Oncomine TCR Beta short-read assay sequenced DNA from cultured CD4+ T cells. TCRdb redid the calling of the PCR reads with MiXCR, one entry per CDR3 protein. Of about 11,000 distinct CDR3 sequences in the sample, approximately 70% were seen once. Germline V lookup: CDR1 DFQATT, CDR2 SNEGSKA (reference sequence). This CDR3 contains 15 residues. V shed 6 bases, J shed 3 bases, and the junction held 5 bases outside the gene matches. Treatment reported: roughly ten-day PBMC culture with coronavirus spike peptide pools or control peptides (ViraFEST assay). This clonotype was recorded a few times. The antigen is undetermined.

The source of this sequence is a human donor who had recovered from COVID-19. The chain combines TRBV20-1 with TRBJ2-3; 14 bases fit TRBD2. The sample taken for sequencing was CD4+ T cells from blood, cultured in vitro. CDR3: CSAPRTSGRTDTQYF. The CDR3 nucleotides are TGCAGTGCACCTCGGACTAGCGGGAGGACAGATACGCAGTATTTT.